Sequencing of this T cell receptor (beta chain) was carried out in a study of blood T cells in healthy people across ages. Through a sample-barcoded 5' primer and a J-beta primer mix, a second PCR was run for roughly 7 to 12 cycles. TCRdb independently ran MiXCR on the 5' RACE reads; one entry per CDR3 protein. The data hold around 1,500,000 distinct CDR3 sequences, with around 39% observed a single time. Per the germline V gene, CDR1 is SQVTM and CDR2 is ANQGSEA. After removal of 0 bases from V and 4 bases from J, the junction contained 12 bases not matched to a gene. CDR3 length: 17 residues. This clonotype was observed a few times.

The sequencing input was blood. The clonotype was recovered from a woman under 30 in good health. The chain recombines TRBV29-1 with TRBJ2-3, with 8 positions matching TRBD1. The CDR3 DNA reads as TGCAGCGTTGAAGATATAGGGAGGACAGGGCAGCCAGATACGCAGTATTTT. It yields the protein CSVEDIGRTGQPDTQYF.